This T cell receptor (beta chain) is drawn from a study of OX40 agonist ivuxolimab in advanced cancers. Study-wide context: Cancers in dose escalation were hepatocellular, melanoma, renal cell and head and neck.

Patients with a history of autoimmune disease or on systemic immunosuppression were excluded. TCRdb's table, derived via immunoSEQ multiplex PCR, lists solely in-frame clones and lacks some. The profile shows some 100,000 clones, approximately 80% of them singletons. On this clone itself: The antigen remains undetermined.

Findings and limits, study-wide: Low normalized T-cell clonal expansion was additionally recorded for some nonresponders. Circulating CD4+ and CD8+ T cells showed clonal expansion by week 6 at 0.1 to 3.0 mg/kg.

CDR3 length: 16 residues. The germline V gene encodes CDR1 SGHTA and CDR2 FQGNSA. V lost 1 base and J lost 4, with 14 bases in between. V and J are TRBV7-2 and TRBJ1-3; D gene unclear. The sequence came from an adult with an advanced solid tumor such as melanoma, head and neck, liver or kidney cancer. Sequencing used CD4+ or CD8+ T cells sorted from blood, obtained in a trial of the OX40 agonist ivuxolimab. This chain's CDR3 is CASSLGLPLPGNTIYF. The CDR3 nucleotides are TGTGCCAGCAGCTTAGGCCTACCTCTGCCGGGAAACACCATATATTTT.